These 24 T cell receptor beta chains came from one sample sequenced in a study of cytomegalovirus exposure and HLA in healthy donors. Primers included in the PCR were 60 Vbeta and 13 Jbeta primers. The assay was immunoSEQ multiplex PCR, and TCRdb's table has in-frame clones only and misses some. The table lists under 200,000 clones, roughly 80% of them singletons. Sample: PBMCs. These receptors were collected from a man aged 40-55 years in good health and CMV-seropositive.

The chain has TRBV7-2 and TRBJ1-1; D is unclear. The CDR3 is 13 amino acids. In germline, CDR1 is SGHTA, CDR2 FQGNSA. Trimming took off 2 bases at V and 4 bases at J, with 8 bases between the two ends. The CDR3: CASSLTYGTEAFF. The CDR3 DNA reads TGTGCCAGCAGCTTAACCTACGGCACTGAAGCTTTCTTT.

As DNA, the CDR3 is TGTGCCAGCAGCGTAGATGGCAGCGCGAACACCGGGGAGCTGTTTTTT. Residues: CASSVDGSANTGELFF. The V call is TRBV9, the J call TRBJ2-2; no clear D. V dropped 0 bases and J dropped 0 bases, with 9 bases sitting between them. Looked up from germline, CDR1 is SGDLS and CDR2 is YYNGEE. The length of the CDR3 is 16 residues.

For the CDR3, the DNA is TGTGCCAGCAGCAAGCGGGTATTGGAGAATCAGCCCCAGCATTTT. Translating gives CASSKRVLENQPQHF. The chain uses TRBV21-1 and TRBJ1-5. TRBV21-1 is assigned pseudogene status. CDR3 length: 15 residues.

V is TRBV5-1 and J is TRBJ2-7; D possibly corresponds to TRBD1 (6 bases). Trimming cost V 6 bases and J 1 base, with 14 bases left between them. CDR1 SGHRS and CDR2 YFSETQ come from the germline V gene. The length of the CDR3 is 14 residues. This CDR3 reads CASTSGTFSYEQYF. In nucleotides, the CDR3 is TGCGCCAGCACCTCCGGGACATTTTCCTACGAGCAGTACTTC. Together with reference TRBV5-1 and TRBJ2-7, the CDR3 gives the full variable domain: KAGVTQTPRYLIKTRGQQVTLSCSPISGHRSVSWYQQTPGQGLQFLFEYFSETQRNKGNFPGRFSGRQFSNSRSEMNVSTLELGDSALYLCASTSGTFSYEQYFGPGTRLTVT.

The J gene is TRBJ1-5, the V gene TRBV6-1; 8 bases are shared with TRBD1. The CDR3 covers 15 residues. Trimming removed 10 bases from V and 7 bases from J; junction bases left unmatched: 15. Germline V gene lookup returns CDR1 MNHNS and CDR2 SASEGT. CDR3 residues: CATVLFDRGQQPQHF. The DNA of the CDR3 is TGTGCCACCGTACTATTTGACAGGGGCCAGCAGCCCCAGCATTTT.

This sequence joins TRBV5-6 and TRBJ2-4, with D perhaps TRBD1 (6 bases). V was shortened by 2 bases and J by 4 bases, with 10 bases between the two germline ends. CDR3 size: 14 residues. The V gene's germline CDR1 is SGHDT and CDR2 YYEEEE. CDR3 nucleotide sequence: TGTGCCAGCAGCTTATGGGACACGAAAAACATTCAGTACTTC. This gives the protein CASSLWDTKNIQYF.

The chain couples TRBV2 to TRBJ1-2; 7 positions match TRBD1. Germline loops: CDR1 SNHLY, CDR2 FYNNEI. This CDR3 region has 15 residues. After removal of 11 bases from V and 2 bases from J, the junction contained 14 bases not matched to a gene. CDR3: CAGGNRGGLNYGYTF. CDR3 DNA sequence: TGTGCCGGGGGGAACAGGGGCGGGTTGAACTATGGCTACACCTTC.

This chain uses TRBV7-2 with TRBJ2-1; 8 bases agree with TRBD1. The CDR3 runs 15 residues. The trim removed 4 bases at V and 2 bases at J, leaving 4 bases unmatched. In germline, CDR1 is SGHTA, CDR2 FQGNSA. The CDR3 sequence is CASSSRGQAYNEQFF. The CDR3 DNA reads TGTGCCAGCAGCTCCAGGGGGCAGGCCTACAATGAGCAGTTCTTC.

This clone was observed a single time. The CDR3 here is CASRGLAGGLGAVGELFF. The DNA of the CDR3 is TGTGCCAGCAGAGGACTAGCGGGAGGTCTCGGGGCTGTCGGGGAGCTGTTTTTT. The chain is built from TRBV28 and TRBJ2-2; 14 bases match TRBD2. In germline, CDR1 is MDHEN, CDR2 SYDVKM. The CDR3 contains 18 residues. V lost 6 bases, J lost 7 bases, and 13 bases stayed unmatched.

This clone was detected once. V usage is TRBV2 and J usage is TRBJ2-2; the D gene is possibly TRBD1 (6 bases). Per the germline V gene, CDR1 is SNHLY and CDR2 is FYNNEI. Trimming cost V 8 bases and J 0 bases, with 13 bases left between them. CDR3 length equals 15 residues. CDR3 protein: CASLTGHSNTGELFF. The CDR3 DNA reads TGTGCCAGCCTCACGGGACACTCGAACACCGGGGAGCTGTTTTTT. The full variable domain, with the rest looked up from reference TRBV2 and TRBJ2-2, is EPEVTQTPSHQVTQMGQEVILRCVPISNHLYFYWYRQILGQKVEFLVSFYNNEISEKSEIFDDQFSVERPDGSNFTLKIRSTKLEDSAMYFCASLTGHSNTGELFFGEGSRLTVL.

A few counts support this clone. An end of the junction does not agree with germline; a read error may underlie this. This rearrangement joins TRBV19 to TRBJ2-7; 12 bases map to TRBD1. The CDR3 length is 14 residues. The germline V gene has CDR1 LNHDA and CDR2 SQIVND (reference sequence). CDR3 nucleotide sequence: TGTGCCAGCAGTACGGGACAGGGGGCGTACGAGCAGTACTTC. Translation gives CASSTGQGAYEQYF. Looking up the rest from reference TRBV19 and TRBJ2-7 gives the full variable domain: DGGITQSPKYLFRKEGQNVTLSCEQNLNHDAMYWYRQDPGQGLRLIYYSQIVNDFQKGDIAEGYSVSREKKESFPLTVTSAQKNPTAFYLCASSTGQGAYEQYFGPGTRLTVT.

V is TRBV7-3 and J is TRBJ2-5, with 13 positions matching TRBD2. CDR3 length equals 15 residues. Germline CDR1 and CDR2: SGHTA and FQGTGA. The V segment lost 6 bases and the J segment 5 bases; nucleotides outside the gene matches: 6. DNA of the CDR3: TGTGCCAGCAGTCGGACTAGCGGGAGATGGGAGACCCAGTACTTC. Its translation: CASSRTSGRWETQYF. Combining the CDR3 with reference TRBV7-3 and TRBJ2-5 gives the whole variable domain GAGVSQTPSNKVTEKGKYVELRCDPISGHTALYWYRQSLGQGPEFLIYFQGTGAADDSGLPNDRFFAVRPEGSVSTLKIQRTERGDSAVYLCASSRTSGRWETQYFGPGTRLLVL.

The gene calls are TRBV18 and TRBJ1-1; a weak D match, TRBD1 (5 bases). This CDR3 region has 13 residues. Germline lookup yields CDR1 KGHSH and CDR2 LQKENI. Trimming stripped 5 bases from V and 4 bases from J, with 11 bases between. The CDR3 reads CASSGAESTEAFF. DNA for the CDR3: TGTGCCAGCTCAGGGGCAGAGAGCACTGAAGCTTTCTTT.

The chain combines TRBV7-3 with TRBJ2-2, with 10 bases that match TRBD1. J was trimmed by 5 bases and V by 1 base; bases with no gene match: 4. Germline V gene lookup returns CDR1 SGHTA and CDR2 FQGTGA. CDR3 length: 16 residues. CDR3 amino acids: CASSLRDRGSTGELFF. In nucleotides, the CDR3 is TGTGCCAGCAGCTTAAGGGACAGGGGTAGTACCGGGGAGCTGTTTTTT.

This sequence joins TRBV19 and TRBJ2-7; D gene uncertain. V was shortened by 5 bases and J by 2 bases, with 13 bases between the two germline ends. The CDR3 is made up of 14 amino acids. Germline CDR1 is LNHDA and CDR2 is SQIVND (reference sequence). This chain's CDR3 is CASSPTDKTYEQYF. As DNA, the CDR3 is TGTGCCAGTAGTCCAACAGACAAGACCTACGAGCAGTACTTC.

Note on this clone: At one end, the junction sequence differs from germline, possibly due to a read error. CDR3 DNA: TGTGCAAGTAAGGACCAATCGGGACAGCTCTATGGCTACACCTTC. Its translation: CASKDQSGQLYGYTF. J is TRBJ1-2 and V is TRBV19, with TRBD1 matching 7 bases. The CDR3 covers 15 residues. Germline CDR1 LNHDA, CDR2 SQIVND (reference sequence).

The gene calls are TRBV4-2 and TRBJ2-3, with 13 bases identical to TRBD2. Germline V gene data show CDR1 as LGHNA and CDR2 as YNFKEQ. This CDR3 region has 17 residues. V shed 0 bases and J 7 bases; nucleotides not matched to a gene: 7. The CDR3 nucleotides are TGTGCCAGCAGCCAAGAGGTACTAGCGGGGGGGCGAAATACGCAGTATTTT. Amino acid sequence: CASSQEVLAGGRNTQYF.

Only a few counts were recorded for this clone. Other DNA sequences of this sample code for an identical CDR3. J is TRBJ1-1 and V is TRBV7-9; D may be TRBD1 (6 bases). This CDR3 contains 14 residues. The germline V and J ends were trimmed by 3 bases and 1 base, with 9 bases remaining between them. Per the germline V gene, CDR1 is SEHNR and CDR2 is FQNEAQ (reference sequence). CDR3 sequence (DNA): TGTGCCAGCAGCTTCGGCAGGGGGAACACTGAAGCTTTCTTT. Residues: CASSFGRGNTEAFF. Complete variable domain (other parts from reference TRBV7-9 and TRBJ1-1): DTGVSQNPRHKITKRGQNVTFRCDPISEHNRLYWYRQTLGQGPEFLTYFQNEAQLEKSRLLSDRFSAERPKGSFSTLEIQRTEQGDSAMYLCASSFGRGNTEAFFGQGTRLTVV.

The chain carries TRBV5-6 and TRBJ1-6, with TRBD1 as a possible D gene (6 bases). The CDR3 spans 16 residues. V was trimmed by 7 bases and J by 7 bases, leaving 21 bases between them. Germline V gene data show CDR1 as SGHDT and CDR2 as YYEEEE. CDR3 DNA: TGTGCCAGCGGAAATGGGCCCGGGGGGCAAAATTCACCCCTCCACTTT. Translation: CASGNGPGGQNSPLHF.

This clone was counted between two and nine times. This sequence joins TRBV6-6 and TRBJ2-2; a weak D match, TRBD2 (5 bases). The CDR3 has 15 amino acids. The germline CDR1 and CDR2 sequences are MNHNY and SVGAGI (reference sequence). Trimming cost V 7 bases and J 1 base, with 13 bases left between them. The CDR3 bases are TGTGCCAGCACCTCCCAGGCGGGGAACACCGGGGAGCTGTTTTTT. Protein sequence: CASTSQAGNTGELFF.

The rearrangement links TRBV7-2 to TRBJ2-7; the match to TRBD1 covers 8 bases. Germline values: CDR1 SGHTA, CDR2 FQGNSA. V lost 4 bases to trimming and J lost 6 bases; unmatched junction nucleotides: 8. The CDR3 consists of 14 residues. CDR3 in DNA: TGTGCCAGCAGCTCCCGGACAGGGTGGGGCGAGCAGTACTTC. Protein sequence: CASSSRTGWGEQYF.

The V gene is TRBV6-5, the J gene TRBJ2-7, with D possibly TRBD1 on 6 matching bases. Germline-derived CDR1 and CDR2 are MNHEY and SVGAGI. Trimming cost V 7 bases and J 5 bases, with 21 bases left between them. This CDR3 contains 15 residues. The chain's CDR3 is CASNPFTGFFDEQYF. In nucleotides, the CDR3 is TGTGCCAGCAATCCTTTCACAGGGTTTTTCGACGAGCAGTACTTC.

The V and J genes are TRBV2 and TRBJ1-1, with D hard to call. The CDR3 is made up of 14 amino acids. Germline V gives CDR1 SNHLY, CDR2 FYNNEI. The V gene lost 5 bases and the J gene lost 5 bases, with 15 bases spanning the gap. This CDR3 reads CASSSLKWSTEAFF. For the CDR3, the DNA is TGTGCCAGCAGTTCACTAAAATGGAGTACTGAAGCTTTCTTT.

The chain links TRBV11-3 to TRBJ2-1, with 9 bases matching TRBD1. CDR3 size: 15 residues. Trimming at V came to 5 bases and at J to 12 bases, leaving 14 bases not matched to a gene. Germline values: CDR1 SGHNT, CDR2 YENEEA. The CDR3 spells CASSLRGQPGQGQFF. CDR3 sequence (DNA): TGTGCCAGCAGCCTTCGAGGACAACCGGGACAGGGGCAGTTCTTC. The full variable domain, with the rest looked up from reference TRBV11-3 and TRBJ2-1, is EAGVVQSPRYKIIEKKQPVAFWCNPISGHNTLYWYLQNLGQGPELLIRYENEEAVDDSQLPKDRFSAERLKGVDSTLKIQPAELGDSAVYLCASSLRGQPGQGQFFGPGTRLTVL.